This T cell receptor beta chain emerged from a study of T cell repertoires in cytomegalovirus infection. Turning to the study itself: Shared public TCR beta signatures pointed to both CMV infection and a matching HLA type. Whole-study results and caveats: The cumulative frequency of public TCR beta families identified carriers of CMV plus the relevant HLA. The response measured ex vivo was dominated by TCR beta clonotypes (HLA-C-restricted and CMV-specific).

This clonotype was observed a few times. As yet, its antigen is unknown. One entry per CDR3 protein results from TCRdb running MiXCR on the reads. This table has around 530,000 distinct CDR3 sequences, approximately 26% appearing once. The material sequenced was PBMCs. The sequence came from a human donor in good health (CMV status not recorded). Some clones in this sample may be carry-over from other donors' samples.

CDR3 nucleotides: TGTGCCAGCAGTGTCCGGGCTTCACCCCTCCACTTT. Its translation: CASSVRASPLHF. The chain employs TRBV6-1 and TRBJ1-6; D remains ambiguous. V was clipped by 4 bases and J by 9 bases, with 7 bases between them. Looked up from germline, CDR1 is MNHNS and CDR2 is SASEGT. CDR3 size: 12 residues.